This T cell receptor (beta chain) emerged from a study of STAT3 mutations in large granular lymphocyte leukemia. V was clipped by 4 bases and J by 5 bases; unmatched bases: 8. Germline CDR1 and CDR2: SGHRS and YFSETQ. The CDR3 consists of 15 residues. Measured with immunoSEQ multiplex PCR; TCRdb has only the in-frame clones, and not every one. The sample has tens of thousands of clones; roughly 86% are singletons. Details on this clone: Its antigen is undetermined.

Study-wide results and caveats: Sampling intervals varied between patients and samples. Every T-cell large granular lymphocyte leukemia patient had at least one immunodominant TCR beta clonotype.

This rearrangement joins TRBV5-1 to TRBJ2-3, with 9 bases fitting TRBD2. The sequencing sample was made of peripheral blood mononuclear cells. The receptor was derived from a man aged 60 to 75 with T-cell large granular lymphocyte leukemia. Some clones in this sample may be carry-over from other donors' samples. For the CDR3, the DNA is TGCGCCAGCAGCCCGGCGGGAGGGCGGGGAGATACGCAGTATTTT. Translated: CASSPAGGRGDTQYF.